This is a list of T cell receptor beta chains from one sample in a study of PD-L1 blockade in urothelial cancer. The repertoire was sequenced with immunoSEQ multiplex PCR; TCRdb's copy has only in-frame clones and lacks some. The sample holds nearly 35,000 clones; approximately 84% are singletons and the top ten take around 14%. Sequencing used PBMCs, obtained around atezolizumab (anti-PD-L1) treatment. The receptors derive from a man aged 55 to 70 with urothelial cancer. CDR3s include the opening cysteine and the closing phenylalanine or tryptophan. D genes are given only for firm matches. Only part of the rows carry a size: once, few, many, or a class if the clone is expanded.

v_call	d_call	clone_size	j_call	cdr3_nt	cdr3_aa
TRBV2	-	-	TRBJ2-7	TGTGCCAGCAGTGGGGCTGAACTGGGTGAGCAGTACTTC	CASSGAELGEQYF
TRBV12-5	-	-	TRBJ2-2	TGTGCTAGTGGTTTGAAGGAGGGCAGGGCAAACCCTCGCCCGGGGGAGCTGTTTTTT	CASGLKEGRANPRPGELFF
TRBV6-6	TRBD2	-	TRBJ2-5	TGTGCCAGCAGTGGCCCTGGCCTGCGGGAGAAAGAGACCCAGTACTTC	CASSGPGLREKETQYF
TRBV7-3	-	-	TRBJ2-1	TGTGCCAGCAGCTTAAGGTGGACGGGAGTCTACAATGAGCAGTTCTTC	CASSLRWTGVYNEQFF
TRBV5-4	-	-	TRBJ2-3	TGTGCCAGCAGCGCTCCGACGGGGGCGGGAGTGTCCCCCTGGGCGCAGTATTTT	CASSAPTGAGVSPWAQYF
TRBV30	TRBD2	-	TRBJ2-2	TGTGCCTGGAGGGGAGGGGTAGAAACCGGGGAGCTGTTTTTT	CAWRGGVETGELFF
TRBV18	-	-	TRBJ1-2	TGTGCCAGCTCATCCGGGACACGCGGCTACACCTTC	CASSSGTRGYTF
TRBV18	-	-	TRBJ2-5	TGTGCCAGCTCACCACCGCGAGGGTCCCATGAAGAGACCCAGTACTTC	CASSPPRGSHEETQYF
TRBV6-5	TRBD2	-	TRBJ2-7	TGTGCCAGCAGGGTCTCTAGCGGGAGGTCCTACGAGCAGTACTTC	CASRVSSGRSYEQYF
TRBV7-9	TRBD2	-	TRBJ2-1	TGTGCCAGCAGCTTTCAAGCGGGAGCCCCCTACAATGAGCAGTTCTTC	CASSFQAGAPYNEQFF
TRBV14	TRBD1	-	TRBJ1-6	TGTGCCAGCAGCCACGGACAGGGGAATTCACCCCTCCACTTT	CASSHGQGNSPLHF
TRBV10-3	TRBD2	few	TRBJ2-3	TGTGCCATCAGTTCCCGGACTAGCGGGAGAGGCGGCACAGATACGCAGTATTTT	CAISSRTSGRGGTDTQYF
TRBV19	-	-	TRBJ2-7	TGTGCCAGTAGTACGGGAACCGGGACACACTACGAGCAGTACTTC	CASSTGTGTHYEQYF
TRBV4-1	TRBD2	-	TRBJ2-3	TGCGCCAGCAGCCAAAATTACGCCGGGACTAGCGGTAGCACAGATACGCAGTATTTT	CASSQNYAGTSGSTDTQYF
TRBV7-3	-	-	TRBJ2-1	TGTGCCAGCAGCCGGGGGAATGAGCAGTTCTTC	CASSRGNEQFF
TRBV2	-	-	TRBJ2-2	TGTGCCAGCAAGGGGCATATGAACACCGGGGAGCTGTTTTTT	CASKGHMNTGELFF
TRBV9	TRBD2	-	TRBJ2-3	TGTGCCAGCAGCGAACTAGCGGGGGGGATAGATACGCAGTATTTT	CASSELAGGIDTQYF
TRBV6-1	TRBD1	-	TRBJ1-1	TGTGCCAGCAGGCTGACAGGGCTAACTGAAGCTTTCTTT	CASRLTGLTEAFF
TRBV18	TRBD1	-	TRBJ2-4	TGTGCCAGCTCATGGGGACAGGGAGGAAACATTCAGTACTTC	CASSWGQGGNIQYF
TRBV5-6	TRBD1	once	TRBJ2-1	TGTGCCAGCAGCCCGACAGGGGAGACTGAGCAGTTCTTC	CASSPTGETEQFF
TRBV5-4	-	once	TRBJ1-3	TGTGCCAGCAGCCAAGACAGGCTCTCTGGAAACACCATATATTTT	CASSQDRLSGNTIYF
TRBV5-1	TRBD1	-	TRBJ1-1	TGCGCCAGCAGAATGGACAGGGCCATGAACACTGAAGCTTTCTTT	CASRMDRAMNTEAFF
TRBV11-2	TRBD2	-	TRBJ2-1	TGTGCCAGCAGCTCTAGCGGGAGGCTCAATGAGCAGTTCTTC	CASSSSGRLNEQFF
TRBV6-5	TRBD1	-	TRBJ2-7	TGTGCCAGCACCCCGGGACAGGCATGGGACGAGCAGTACTTC	CASTPGQAWDEQYF
TRBV18	-	-	TRBJ1-2	TGTGCCAGCTCACCCACAAACGGGGAGGGCTACACCTTC	CASSPTNGEGYTF
TRBV7-8	-	-	TRBJ1-5	TGTGCCAGCAGCTCAGGGGAGCCTTGGGGCAATCAGCCCCAGCATTTT	CASSSGEPWGNQPQHF